What follows are 3 T cell receptor beta chains derived from one specimen sequenced in a study of shared clonotypes between healthy human individuals. Sequenced by immunoSEQ multiplex PCR; TCRdb stores in-frame clones only, minus some. The sample lists 2 million to 2.5 million clones; roughly 94% were seen once. Naive-designated CD8 cells lacked CD45RO, were positively enriched for CCR7, and omitted terminally differentiated effector memory CD45RA+ cells. Source material: naive CD8+ T cells sorted from blood. The source of these receptors is a man between 18 and 35 years old in good health.

This clone was observed once. The J gene is TRBJ2-1, the V gene TRBV28; D might be TRBD1 (6 bases). Trimming pared 4 bases from V and 8 bases from J, leaving 15 bases between. The CDR3 spans 14 residues. Germline V gene sequence: CDR1 MDHEN, CDR2 SYDVKM. The CDR3 DNA follows: TGTGCCAGCAGTTCCCGGACAGAGAAGGATGAGCAGTTCTTC. Its translation is CASSSRTEKDEQFF.

The rearrangement links TRBV27 to TRBJ1-5, with D unclear. The CDR3 runs 14 residues. With 5 bases removed from V and 0 bases from J, the gap between germline ends came to 8 bases. The germline gives CDR1 MNHEY, CDR2 SMNVEV (reference sequence). As DNA, the CDR3 is TGTGCCAGCAGTCCGGTTGGTAGCAATCAGCCCCAGCATTTT. It yields the protein CASSPVGSNQPQHF.

Only one count was recorded for this clone. V gene TRBV11-2 combines with J gene TRBJ2-1; no reliable D call. Germline CDR1 and CDR2: SGHAT and FQNNGV. The V end was cut by 0 bases, the J end by 10 bases, with 16 bases between. There are 15 residues in the CDR3. Here the CDR3 DNA reads TGTGCCAGCAGCTTAGAATTTCTTTGGCTACGGGAGCAGTTCTTC. It specifies CASSLEFLWLREQFF.